A selection of T cell receptor beta chains follows, all from one sample in a study of CD8+CD57+ T cells in acquired aplastic anemia. TCRdb redid the calling of the reads with MiXCR, one entry per CDR3 protein. The table shows over 150,000 distinct CDR3 sequences, with about 50% occurring only once. The sequencing sample was made of sorted CD4+, CD8+, or CD8+CD57+ T cells (not recorded which) from PBMCs. These receptors were collected from a human donor with aplastic anemia. Each CDR3 is given with its conserved first and last residue. The order of the fields is D gene, clone size, J gene, V gene, CDR3 length, CDR3 DNA, CDR3 protein. A D gene is named only where the DNA matches it firmly. Where a row states a size, it is once, few, many or the class of an expanded clone; other rows omit it.

NA many TRBJ2-5 TRBV3-1 16 TGTGCCAGCAGCCACCTGACAAGGGACCCCCAAGAGACCCAGTACTTC CASSHLTRDPQETQYF
TRBD2 NA TRBJ2-5 TRBV2 17 TGTGCCAGCAGTGACCCTAGCGGGGACGTACAGGGCGAGACCCAGTACTTC CASSDPSGDVQGETQYF
TRBD1 NA TRBJ1-6 TRBV2 12 TGTGCCAGCGGGACAGGGAATGCACCCCTCCACTTT CASGTGNAPLHF
NA NA TRBJ1-2 TRBV20-1 14 TGCAGTGCCAACAAGGCGGCTACTAACTATGGCTACACCTTC CSANKAATNYGYTF
NA many TRBJ2-7 TRBV11-1 16 TGTGCCAGCAGCTTAGTGGGCATAACAAGCTCCTACGAGCAGTACTTC CASSLVGITSSYEQYF
TRBD1 few TRBJ1-2 TRBV25-1 17 TGTGCCAGCAGTGGACCGGGACAGGGGGCTAGTAGCTATGGCTACACCTTC CASSGPGQGASSYGYTF
NA NA TRBJ2-5 TRBV7-3 13 TGTGCCAGCAGCTTAATCAGGGAAGAGACCCAGTACTTC CASSLIREETQYF
TRBD1 NA TRBJ2-1 TRBV29-1 14 TGCAGCGTTTCAGCGGCAGGGGGCGGGAATGAGCAGTTCTTC CSVSAAGGGNEQFF
NA many TRBJ2-1 TRBV24-1 15 TGTGCCACCAGTGCAGTCAGGGTCGCTGGCAATGAGCAGTTCTTC CATSAVRVAGNEQFF
NA many TRBJ2-7 TRBV11-2 18 TGTGCCAGCAGCCCATCCTACGGCCGGGGACAACCGACTTACGAGCAGTACTTC CASSPSYGRGQPTYEQYF
NA NA TRBJ2-2 TRBV24-1 14 TGTGCCACCAGTCGGACAATTAACACCGGGGAGCTGTTTTTT CATSRTINTGELFF
NA NA TRBJ2-1 TRBV2 14 TGTGCCAGCAGTGAGTCGGGTGGGCAGATTGAGCAGTTCTTC CASSESGGQIEQFF
NA few TRBJ1-1 TRBV7-2 12 TGTGCCAGCAGGCAAAGTCTCACTGAAGCTTTCTTT CASRQSLTEAFF
NA NA TRBJ2-1 TRBV2 12 TGTGCCAGCAGTGGGTTGGGCAATGAGCAGTTCTTC CASSGLGNEQFF
NA NA TRBJ2-7 TRBV5-5 13 TGTGCCAGCAGCCAAGAGAGGATCAACGAGCAGTACTTC CASSQERINEQYF
NA few TRBJ2-7 TRBV20-1 12 TGCAGTGCTAGTAGGTCGGTCTACGAGCAGTACTTC CSASRSVYEQYF
TRBD1 NA TRBJ1-5 TRBV19 14 TGTGCCAGTAGACTTACAGGGGGCAGCCAGCCCCAGCATTTT CASRLTGGSQPQHF
TRBD1 many TRBJ2-7 TRBV19 15 TGTGCCAGTAGTATAGCCGGACAGGGAACCTACGAGCAGTACTTC CASSIAGQGTYEQYF
NA NA TRBJ1-4 TRBV29-1 12 TGCAGCGCGACTAAAGAAAATGAAAAACTGTTTTTT CSATKENEKLFF
NA NA TRBJ1-5 TRBV19 14 TGTGCCACCCGACAGAGTTATAGCAATCAGCCCCAGCATTTT CATRQSYSNQPQHF
NA many TRBJ2-3 TRBV10-1 14 TGCGCCAGCAGGGTAGAGACCCTGCGGGATACGCAGTATTTT CASRVETLRDTQYF
NA NA TRBJ2-1 TRBV5-4 12 TGTGCCAGCAGCTTGCAACACAATGAGCAGTTCTTC CASSLQHNEQFF
NA few TRBJ1-2 TRBV29-1 12 TGCAGCGTTGATAGGGGAAGGGGTGGCTACACCTTC CSVDRGRGGYTF
TRBD2 NA TRBJ2-7 TRBV4-2 13 TGTGCCAGCGCCCAGCGGGAGATCGACGAGCAGTACTTC CASAQREIDEQYF
NA many TRBJ2-7 TRBV7-9 17 TGTGCCAGCAGCTTAATGGGACCGACAAGGGACGCCTACGAGCAGTACTTC CASSLMGPTRDAYEQYF
TRBD1 NA TRBJ2-1 TRBV12-3/TRBV12-4 14 TGTGCCAGCAAAAATCCCGGGACAGGCAATGAGCAGTTCTTC CASKNPGTGNEQFF
NA many TRBJ1-1 TRBV6-5 15 TGTGCCAGCAGTTACTCGAGGTATTTGAACACTGAAGCTTTCTTT CASSYSRYLNTEAFF
NA many TRBJ1-5 TRBV2 13 TGTGCCAGCAGAGAAGCCGGGGGTCAGCCCCAGCATTTT CASREAGGQPQHF
NA many TRBJ1-6 TRBV4-1 17 TGCGCCAGCAGCCAAGAACCGGCCCGGAGGACCGGCTCACCCCTCCACTTT CASSQEPARRTGSPLHF
NA NA TRBJ2-3 TRBV12-3/TRBV12-4 15 TGTGCCAGCAGTTGGGGGGGGGGGCTGGTAGATACGCAGTATTTT CASSWGGGLVDTQYF
NA NA TRBJ2-1 TRBV9 11 TGTGCCAGCAGCGGAAGGGGTGAGCAGTTCTTC CASSGRGEQFF
TRBD2 NA TRBJ2-7 TRBV20-1 12 TGCAGTGCTAGTGGGGGGGTATACGAGCAGTACTTC CSASGGVYEQYF
TRBD1 NA TRBJ1-3 TRBV7-2 16 TGTGCCAGCAGCTCACCGGACAGGCCGTCTGGAAACACCATATATTTT CASSSPDRPSGNTIYF
NA many TRBJ2-7 TRBV5-6 14 TGTGCCAGCAGGGTTTGGTCAGGAGACTACGAGCAGTACTTC CASRVWSGDYEQYF
NA NA TRBJ2-2 TRBV20-1 17 TGCAGTGCTAGAGCAAAAAGAGGAGCCTTGAACACCGGGGAGCTGTTTTTT CSARAKRGALNTGELFF
NA NA TRBJ2-7 TRBV2 15 TGTGCCAGCGGGGGGTTCGGCCGCGAAGGCAACGAGCAGTACTTC CASGGFGREGNEQYF